Shown below are 2 T cell receptor beta chains from a single sample sequenced in a study of early T cells in non-severe SARS-CoV-2 infection. TCRdb re-analysed the 5' RACE reads in MiXCR, keeping a single row per CDR3 protein. The table includes some 76,000 distinct CDR3 sequences, roughly a sixth detected once. The sample consisted of whole blood. These receptors were taken from an adult who was a healthcare worker with PCR-confirmed SARS-CoV-2 infection or an uninfected control (not recorded which).

In DNA, the CDR3 is TGCGCCAGCAGCCCGGGCTTGACGGGCAGCTCCTATAATTCACCCCTCCACTTT. Protein sequence: CASSPGLTGSSYNSPLHF. The chain links TRBV5-1 to TRBJ1-6; no firm D call. The CDR3 runs to 18 residues. V lost 4 bases and J lost 0, with 17 bases in between. Germline V gene lookup returns CDR1 SGHRS and CDR2 YFSETQ.

This clonotype was seen many times. The genes are TRBV12-5 and TRBJ2-1; the match to TRBD1 covers 10 bases. The germline gives CDR1 LGHNT, CDR2 FRNRAP. The V gene end was trimmed by 6 bases and the J gene end by 4 bases; junction bases not matched to a gene: 6. The CDR3 is 15 amino acids. CDR3 sequence: CASGSPGQGYNEQFF. The CDR3 region has the DNA TGTGCTAGTGGCTCGCCGGGACAGGGGTACAATGAGCAGTTCTTC.